This T cell receptor beta chain was sequenced during a study of blood T cells in healthy people across ages. The CDR3 is 15 residues long. Germline V gives CDR1 ENHRY, CDR2 SYGVKD. Donors ranged from about 6 to 95 years old and were healthy Caucasians in Russia. Using a J-beta primer mix together with a sample-barcoded 5' primer, a second PCR was run for roughly 6 to 12 cycles. Every molecule of cDNA carried a tag from a template-switch adaptor with 12 random nucleotides. Via MiXCR, TCRdb re-called the 5' RACE reads, giving one row per CDR3 protein. The top ten hold under 10% of the sample, which has fewer than 800,000 distinct CDR3 sequences, approximately 25% seen once. This clonotype showed up just a few times. The same specimen was also included in a second study, on T cells of mothers and their children.

Sequencing input: blood. The TCR originated in a boy younger than 18 in good health. The V and J genes are TRBV10-3 and TRBJ2-5; 10 bases match TRBD1. The better agreement between TRBJ2-7 and the DNA end casts doubt on the J call. The CDR3 loop is CAISDWTGGGYEQYF. The CDR3 coding sequence is TGTGCCATCAGTGACTGGACAGGGGGTGGCTACGAGCAGTACTTC.